The clone carrying this T cell receptor (beta chain) showed up many times. This record belongs to a study of spatial heterogeneity in lung cancer. Across the whole study: Fewer alpha-chain than beta-chain sequences were consistently detected.

Every molecule of TCR cDNA had its own unique molecular identifier. TCRdb recomputed calls from the 5' RACE reads with MiXCR, one row per CDR3 protein. The sample consists of over 12,000 distinct CDR3 sequences, over 9.5% of them appearing once. Time point: sample taken at primary tumor resection. The authors sequenced whole RNA from tumor, nontumor lung or frozen PBMC without sorting. Donation came from 70 or so patients with untreated early-stage non-small cell lung cancer. The germline CDR1 and CDR2 sequences are LNHDA and SQIVND (reference sequence). The V end lost 7 bases, the J end lost 0 bases, and 13 bases lay between the germline ends. The CDR3 length is 15 residues.

The chain joins TRBV19 to TRBJ1-5; D gene ambiguous. Source: PBMCs, taken at surgery. This TCR was recovered from a male donor with early-stage non-small cell lung cancer. Written as DNA, the CDR3 is TGTGCCAGTACCCAGGCATGGGGTAGCAATCAGCCCCAGCATTTT. Amino acids: CASTQAWGSNQPQHF.